A selection of T cell receptor beta chains follows, all from one sample in a study of blood T cell repertoires in COVID-19. Assay used: immunoSEQ multiplex PCR; TCRdb lists only in-frame clones, some missing. Of 60,000 to 65,000 clones in the sample, roughly 88% were seen once. Sequencing input: peripheral blood. Receptors originate from a man aged 45-65 years with active COVID-19. The CDR3 runs from the conserved cysteine through the conserved F or W. Fields, in order: J gene, CDR3 length, V gene, CDR3 protein.

j_call: TRBJ2-7
cdr3_length: 14
v_call: TRBV5-1
cdr3_aa: CASSFGTSIYEQYF

j_call: TRBJ1-5
cdr3_length: 15
v_call: TRBV6-4
cdr3_aa: CASPDRAYSNQPQHF

j_call: TRBJ2-1
cdr3_length: 15
v_call: TRBV7-7
cdr3_aa: CASSPDRGLSNEQFF

j_call: TRBJ2-1
cdr3_length: 15
v_call: TRBV29-1
cdr3_aa: CSVEGIELGRGEQFF

j_call: TRBJ1-5
cdr3_length: 16
v_call: TRBV6-6
cdr3_aa: CASSSDSPMGNQPQHF

j_call: TRBJ1-4
cdr3_length: 13
v_call: TRBV7-9
cdr3_aa: CASKQGTNEKLFF

j_call: TRBJ1-1
cdr3_length: 14
v_call: TRBV10-3
cdr3_aa: CAIKITSEGTEAFF

j_call: TRBJ1-3
cdr3_length: 16
v_call: TRBV19
cdr3_aa: CASSIEDSISGNTIYF

j_call: TRBJ1-1
cdr3_length: 13
v_call: TRBV12-5
cdr3_aa: CASGLAGNTEAFF

j_call: TRBJ2-3
cdr3_length: 15
v_call: TRBV9
cdr3_aa: CASSLSGGATDTQYF

j_call: TRBJ2-1
cdr3_length: 16
v_call: TRBV9
cdr3_aa: CASSLGPTQKYNEQFF

j_call: TRBJ1-3
cdr3_length: 17
v_call: TRBV6-1
cdr3_aa: CASSEGTDVLSGNTIYF

j_call: TRBJ1-2
cdr3_length: 12
v_call: TRBV5-8
cdr3_aa: CASSLRFEGYTF

j_call: TRBJ2-1
cdr3_length: 16
v_call: TRBV4-1
cdr3_aa: CASSQELRGGVREQFF

j_call: TRBJ2-3
cdr3_length: 15
v_call: TRBV9
cdr3_aa: CASSVGSGLTDTQYF

j_call: TRBJ2-5
cdr3_length: 16
v_call: TRBV2
cdr3_aa: CASSERVAGGKETQYF

j_call: TRBJ1-2
cdr3_length: 14
v_call: TRBV3-1/TRBV3-2
cdr3_aa: CASSQRQGTHGYTF

j_call: TRBJ1-3
cdr3_length: 12
v_call: TRBV14
cdr3_aa: CASGLVGNTIYF

j_call: TRBJ2-2
cdr3_length: 15
v_call: TRBV5-1
cdr3_aa: CASSFDQRGAGELFF

j_call: TRBJ2-3
cdr3_length: 12
v_call: TRBV12-5
cdr3_aa: CASGPETDTQYF

j_call: TRBJ2-1
cdr3_length: 12
v_call: TRBV18
cdr3_aa: CASSPKHNEQFF

j_call: TRBJ2-5
cdr3_length: 14
v_call: TRBV5-1
cdr3_aa: CASSSDRGEETQYF

j_call: TRBJ1-3
cdr3_length: 16
v_call: TRBV5-4
cdr3_aa: CASSLGGQGTGNTIYF

j_call: TRBJ2-3
cdr3_length: 13
v_call: TRBV3-1/TRBV3-2
cdr3_aa: CASSQAPSNTQYF

j_call: TRBJ2-7
cdr3_length: 19
v_call: TRBV5-1
cdr3_aa: CASSNGPGLAGAPTYEQYF

j_call: TRBJ2-7
cdr3_length: 13
v_call: TRBV29-1
cdr3_aa: CSVLRGQAYEQYF

j_call: TRBJ1-1
cdr3_length: 13
v_call: TRBV9
cdr3_aa: CASSVDRNTEAFF

j_call: TRBJ1-5
cdr3_length: 15
v_call: TRBV4-3
cdr3_aa: CASSQEADLNQPQHF

j_call: TRBJ2-5
cdr3_length: 12
v_call: TRBV5-1
cdr3_aa: CASSSEGETQYF

j_call: TRBJ2-1
cdr3_length: 13
v_call: TRBV7-8
cdr3_aa: CASSQGLAGLWFF

j_call: TRBJ1-1
cdr3_length: 15
v_call: TRBV6-6
cdr3_aa: CASSSPGTGYTEAFF